The entry below gives a single TCR beta chain sequence along with its context. Taking its sample share into account, this clone is medium-sized (0.01 to 0.1%). Its antigen has not been determined. One base away there is no much larger clone; base qualities are not given. The sample comes from a study of T cell changes during pregnancy in multiple sclerosis (dated by TCRdb to the late 2010s). Concerning the study at large: The study looked at changes in the T cell repertoire across pregnancy in women with multiple sclerosis.

V was cut back by 5 bases and J by 6 bases, leaving a gap of 8 bases between them. CDR1 is given as DFQATT and CDR2 as SNEGSKA, both from the germline V gene (reference sequence). Measured from the cysteine to the phenylalanine, the CDR3 is 11 residues long. Solely the CDR3 DNA is kept, with 33 bases framed from the first base. Library preparation used the immunoSEQ multiplex PCR assay. TCRdb mirrors the immuneACCESS table, restricted to in-frame sequences. Some clones are absent from its copies; in checked studies, under half trace to an unresolved V gene, and the reason for the others is unknown. Recorded for this sample are tens of thousands of clones; approximately 92% of them occurred a single time. Approximately 0.7% of the sample lies in the top ten.

The sequence joins TRBV20-1 to TRBJ2-1; possibly the D gene is TRBD2, per 5 matching bases. This receptor was obtained from a female donor with multiple sclerosis, enrolled in a pregnancy study. The sequences come from CD4+ T cells from peripheral blood mononuclear cells, collected in the first trimester of pregnancy. The DNA sequence is given as TGCAGTGCTCGCGGGTTCAATGAGCAGTTCTTC. This yields the protein CSARGFNEQFF.